The entry below gives a single TCR beta chain sequence along with its context. Its cognate antigen is unknown. The sample belongs to a study of T-cell memory formation after mild COVID-19. The CDR3 length is 14 residues. CDR1 KGHSH and CDR2 LQKENI come from the germline V gene. The V gene lost 2 bases and the J gene lost 4 bases, with 9 bases spanning the gap. TCRdb re-derived calls from the 5' RACE reads in MiXCR, one entry per CDR3 protein. The table shows about 130,000 distinct CDR3 sequences, with approximately 17% occurring only once. General study results and limits: Mostly located in CM and EM were contracting CD4+ clones, with contracting CD8+ clones located in EMRA.

The V call is TRBV18, the J call TRBJ1-5; D unresolved. The sample taken for sequencing was PBMCs or a T cell subset sorted from them (not recorded which). This clonotype originated in a young man who had mild COVID-19 (a few samples of this study predate the infection). Cell type and time point are not known. The DNA for the CDR3 is TGTGCCAGCTCACCAGCCAGGTTGAATCAGCCCCAGCATTTT. This translates into CASSPARLNQPQHF.